A selection of T cell receptor beta chains follows, all from one sample in a study of CD8 T cells in ankylosing spondylitis. Using its own MiXCR run on the 5' RACE reads, TCRdb lists one record per CDR3 protein. The sample includes hundreds of thousands of distinct CDR3 sequences, around 18% of them seen just once. The sequencing sample was made of blood, either unsorted or a sorted T cell fraction (not recorded which). The receptor set was obtained from a male donor with ankylosing spondylitis. The CDR3 runs from the conserved cysteine through the conserved F or W. D genes are given only for firm matches. Size is stated for part of the rows, as once, few or many counts, or as a class when the clone is expanded.

>TRBV4-1|few|TRBD1|TRBJ2-7
TGCGCCAGCAGCCATAAAGGGGGGACAGGGGGCGCCGAGCAGTACTTC
CASSHKGGTGGAEQYF
>TRBV6-1|few|NA|TRBJ1-1
TGTGCCAGCAGTGAAGACGTTGAGGGACCGAACACTGAAGCTTTCTTT
CASSEDVEGPNTEAFF
>TRBV28|few|TRBD2|TRBJ2-1
TGTGCCAGCAGTCCCATTCTAGCGGGAACCTACAATGAGCAGTTCTTC
CASSPILAGTYNEQFF
>TRBV4-3|NA|NA|TRBJ2-3
TGCGCCAGCAGCCAAGATGTTCCGGGGGGCACAGATACGCAGTATTTT
CASSQDVPGGTDTQYF
>TRBV6-1|few|NA|TRBJ2-7
TGTGCCAGCAGGTCTCATTTATCGGGACAAAACTACGAGCAGTACTTC
CASRSHLSGQNYEQYF
>TRBV7-9|many|NA|TRBJ2-3
TGTGCCAGCAGCGTCTTAAACTCAGATACGCAGTATTTT
CASSVLNSDTQYF
>TRBV6-1|few|NA|TRBJ1-2
TGTGCCAGCAGTGAACCCGGCAGCTATGGCTACACCTTC
CASSEPGSYGYTF
>TRBV15|NA|TRBD2|TRBJ2-1
TGTGCCACCAGCAGAGAACTAGCGGGAGGGCATGAGCAGTTCTTC
CATSRELAGGHEQFF
>TRBV6-1|NA|TRBD1|TRBJ2-1
TGTGCCAGCAGTCCCTTAGACAGGGGGCCTAACAATGAGCAGTTCTTC
CASSPLDRGPNNEQFF
>TRBV2|NA|NA|TRBJ2-1
TGTGCCAGCAGTGCCATAGGGGGGCCTGAGCAGTTCTTC
CASSAIGGPEQFF
>TRBV6-4|few|NA|TRBJ2-5
TGTGCCAGCAGTGAATCGGCGGTTTGGGGTCAAGAGACCCAGTACTTC
CASSESAVWGQETQYF
>TRBV27|NA|NA|TRBJ1-5
TGTGCCAGCGGGAATAGTAGGGGAAATCAGCCCCAGCATTTT
CASGNSRGNQPQHF
>TRBV27|NA|NA|TRBJ2-7
TGTGCCAGCAGCTCAACTACCGACAGATTAGGGTACGAGCAGTACTTC
CASSSTTDRLGYEQYF
>TRBV18|many|NA|TRBJ2-4
TGTGCCAGCTCACCCAGGGTAGCAGGCAAGAGGATTCAGTACTTC
CASSPRVAGKRIQYF
>TRBV27|NA|NA|TRBJ1-2
TGTGCCAGCAGTTTTAATAGGTTCAGTGGCTACACCTTC
CASSFNRFSGYTF
>TRBV28|NA|NA|TRBJ2-7
TGTGCCAGCACCAATCCCGGCAGTTCCTACGAGCAGTACTTC
CASTNPGSSYEQYF
>TRBV5-5|few|NA|TRBJ1-1
TGTGCCAGCAGCTTGGTTACGGGGGCTTGGGGCACTGAAGCTTTCTTT
CASSLVTGAWGTEAFF
>TRBV4-1|many|NA|TRBJ2-2
TGCGCCAGGATCCTCCAGGAGAACACCGGGGAGCTGTTTTTT
CARILQENTGELFF
>TRBV7-8|few|NA|TRBJ1-5
TGTGCCAGCAGCTTAGACGTGGGTGTTGGCAATCAGCCCCAGCATTTT
CASSLDVGVGNQPQHF
>TRBV27|few|NA|TRBJ2-6
TGTGCCAGCAAGAAATTGTGGTCGAGCTCTGGGGCCAACGCCCTGACTTTC
CASKKLWSSSGANALTF
>TRBV30|NA|NA|TRBJ2-1
TGTGCCTGGAACGGGGGCGATGAGCAGTTCTTC
CAWNGGDEQFF
>TRBV16|NA|NA|TRBJ2-7
TGTGCCAGCAGCCAATCAGGTGAGGAGGGTCCCGATTCGTACGAGCAGTACTTC
CASSQSGEEGPDSYEQYF
>TRBV20-1|NA|NA|TRBJ1-1
TGCAGTGCTAGAGTCCTCGGCACCACTGAAGCTTTCTTT
CSARVLGTTEAFF
>TRBV11-2|few|NA|TRBJ2-7
TGTGCCAGCAGCTTAGGGCGGGATGAATCTTTC
CASSLGRDESF
>TRBV5-1|few|NA|TRBJ1-1
TGCGCCAGCACCTTCCACATCAAGGGGAACACTGAAGCTTTCTTT
CASTFHIKGNTEAFF
>TRBV5-5|NA|NA|TRBJ2-7
TGTGCCAGCACCTCCGGGACATACGAGCAGTACTTC
CASTSGTYEQYF
>TRBV20-1|few|NA|TRBJ2-1
TGCAGTGCTAGAGACCCCCCGGGGTCCTTTGCCTACAATGAGCAGTTCTTC
CSARDPPGSFAYNEQFF
>TRBV12-3/TRBV12-4|NA|NA|TRBJ1-2
TGTGCCAGCAGTTTGGTTGGGCCGCAACCGAACTATGGCTACACCTTC
CASSLVGPQPNYGYTF
>TRBV29-1|NA|TRBD1|TRBJ1-1
TGCAGCGTTAAAGACAGGGATCGTCATGAAGCTTTCTTT
CSVKDRDRHEAFF
>TRBV29-1|few|NA|TRBJ2-1
TGCAGCGTTGACACGGGGAACTCCTACAATGAGCGGTTCTTC
CSVDTGNSYNERFF
>TRBV12-3/TRBV12-4|NA|NA|TRBJ2-7
TGTGCCAGCAGTTTAGCGCTGGGGGTGGGCTACGAGCAGTACTTC
CASSLALGVGYEQYF
>TRBV12-3/TRBV12-4|NA|NA|TRBJ1-2
TGTGCCAGCAGCGAATCTTTGGCAGGGACTGGCTACACCTTC
CASSESLAGTGYTF
>TRBV12-3/TRBV12-4|many|NA|TRBJ1-4
TGTGCCAGCAGTTTAGGCGGTGGGGAAGCTAATGAAAAACTGTTTTTT
CASSLGGGEANEKLFF
>TRBV5-1|few|NA|TRBJ2-2
TGCGCCAGCAGCCCCCCTGATAGCGGGGAGCTGTTTTTT
CASSPPDSGELFF
>TRBV12-3/TRBV12-4|NA|TRBD2|TRBJ2-3
TGTGCCAGCAGTTCAGAGGCACTGGCGGGAGCGGGGGGATCTAGCACAGATACGCAGTATTTT
CASSSEALAGAGGSSTDTQYF
>TRBV6-2/TRBV6-3|NA|NA|TRBJ2-1
TGTGCCAGCAGACCCGGACAGTGGAATGAGCAGTTCTTC
CASRPGQWNEQFF
>TRBV27|few|TRBD1|TRBJ2-1
TGTGCCAGCAGCCAAGGGACAGGGGGCAATGAGCAGTTCTTC
CASSQGTGGNEQFF
>TRBV7-9|NA|TRBD2|TRBJ2-3
TGTGCCAGCAGCTCTGGGGGGGACGCAGCTTGGAATACGCAGTATTTT
CASSSGGDAAWNTQYF
>TRBV27|few|TRBD2|TRBJ2-2
TGTGCCAGCAGTTCCCAGAGGGACAACCCCCTACTAGCGGGACCGTTGTCCGGGGAGCTGTTTTTT
CASSSQRDNPLLAGPLSGELFF
>TRBV7-3|NA|NA|TRBJ2-1
TGTGCCAGCAGCCCCTTGGGCCCCAGCGCCTACAATGAGCAGTTCTTC
CASSPLGPSAYNEQFF
>TRBV4-1|few|NA|TRBJ2-7
TGCGCCAGCAGCCAAGCCCTAACCTACGAGCAGTACTTC
CASSQALTYEQYF
>TRBV6-5|NA|NA|TRBJ1-2
TGTGCCAGCAGTTACTCCGGGGTTGGCTACACCTTC
CASSYSGVGYTF
>TRBV6-4|many|NA|TRBJ2-2
TGTGCCAGCAGTGACGGGAACACCGGGGAGCTGTTTTTT
CASSDGNTGELFF
>TRBV27|few|TRBD1|TRBJ1-2
TGTGCCAGCAGTTCCCAGACAGGGACCTATGGCTACACCTTC
CASSSQTGTYGYTF
>TRBV10-1|NA|NA|TRBJ1-1
TGCGCCAGCAGTGTAGGAGACTTGAACACTGAAGCTTTCTTT
CASSVGDLNTEAFF
>TRBV12-3/TRBV12-4|few|TRBD2|TRBJ2-2
TGTGCCAGCAGTTTACCGGTTAGCGGGAGCCCCGGGGAGCTGTTTTTT
CASSLPVSGSPGELFF